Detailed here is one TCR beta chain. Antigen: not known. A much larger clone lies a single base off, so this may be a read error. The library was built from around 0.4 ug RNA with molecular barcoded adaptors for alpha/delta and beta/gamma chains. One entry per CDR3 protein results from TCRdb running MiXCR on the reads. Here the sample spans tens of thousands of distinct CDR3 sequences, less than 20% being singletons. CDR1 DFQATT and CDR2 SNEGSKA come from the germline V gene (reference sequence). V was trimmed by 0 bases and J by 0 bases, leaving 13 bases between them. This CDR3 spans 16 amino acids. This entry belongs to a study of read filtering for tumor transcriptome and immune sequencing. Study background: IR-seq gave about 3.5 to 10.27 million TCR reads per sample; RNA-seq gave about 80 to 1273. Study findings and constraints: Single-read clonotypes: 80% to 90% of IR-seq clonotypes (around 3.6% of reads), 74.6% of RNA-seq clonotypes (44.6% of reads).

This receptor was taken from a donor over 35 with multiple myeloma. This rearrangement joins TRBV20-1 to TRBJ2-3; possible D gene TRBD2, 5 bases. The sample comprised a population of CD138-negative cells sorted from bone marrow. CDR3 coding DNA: TGCAGTGCTAGAGATTGCAGCGGTCCTAGCACAGATACGCAGTATTTT. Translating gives CSARDCSGPSTDTQYF.